This is a list of T cell receptor beta chains from one sample in a study of blood T cell repertoires in COVID-19. Sequenced by immunoSEQ multiplex PCR; TCRdb stores in-frame clones only, minus some. The sample shows 270,000 or so clones, roughly 84% of them seen only once. Sequenced sample: peripheral blood. The receptors stem from a human donor with COVID-19, enrolled during active disease. The donor label of this sample is uncertain. Each CDR3 is given with its conserved first and last residue. The D gene is left open where the match is weak. Size is stated for part of the rows, as once, few or many counts, or as a class when the clone is expanded.

j_gene: TRBJ2-1
v_gene: TRBV5-8
abundance: .
d_gene: TRBD2
CDR3nt: TGTGCCAGCAGCCATCTTTGGGCGGGAGGGATAAGCAATGAGCAGTTCTTC
CDR3aa: CASSHLWAGGISNEQFF

j_gene: TRBJ2-1
v_gene: TRBV27
abundance: .
d_gene: .
CDR3nt: TGTGCCAGCAGTCCCTTGGCGGGAAGTTTCTACAATGAGCAGTTCTTC
CDR3aa: CASSPLAGSFYNEQFF

j_gene: TRBJ2-2
v_gene: TRBV5-1
abundance: .
d_gene: .
CDR3nt: TGCGCCAGCAGCTTGTATTTCCAGGGCACCGGGGAGCTGTTTTTT
CDR3aa: CASSLYFQGTGELFF

j_gene: TRBJ2-5
v_gene: TRBV27
abundance: .
d_gene: TRBD1
CDR3nt: TGTGCCAGCAGTTCTCTGACAGGGGGTGAGACCCAGTACTTC
CDR3aa: CASSSLTGGETQYF

j_gene: TRBJ1-2
v_gene: TRBV19
abundance: .
d_gene: .
CDR3nt: TGTGCCAGTAGTCTAACCAGGGTAGACTATGGCTACACCTTC
CDR3aa: CASSLTRVDYGYTF

j_gene: TRBJ1-5
v_gene: TRBV7-8
abundance: .
d_gene: .
CDR3nt: TGTGCCAGCAGCTTAGGGAGACCTAGCAATCAGCCCCAGCATTTT
CDR3aa: CASSLGRPSNQPQHF

j_gene: TRBJ2-6
v_gene: TRBV9
abundance: .
d_gene: .
CDR3nt: TGTGCCAGCAGCGCTTATTCTGGGGCCAACGTCCTGACTTTC
CDR3aa: CASSAYSGANVLTF

j_gene: TRBJ2-1
v_gene: TRBV9
abundance: .
d_gene: .
CDR3nt: TGTGCCAGCAGCGTAGGGAGGTCGGCGGCCTTTGGGGATGAGCAGTTCTTC
CDR3aa: CASSVGRSAAFGDEQFF

j_gene: TRBJ2-7
v_gene: TRBV30
abundance: .
d_gene: TRBD1
CDR3nt: TGTGCCTGGAGTCCGGACAGGGGGAGCGAGCAGTACTTC
CDR3aa: CAWSPDRGSEQYF

j_gene: TRBJ1-2
v_gene: TRBV30
abundance: few
d_gene: .
CDR3nt: TGTGCCTGGACCCCCAATCCCTATGGCTACACCTTC
CDR3aa: CAWTPNPYGYTF

j_gene: TRBJ2-1
v_gene: TRBV5-8
abundance: .
d_gene: TRBD2
CDR3nt: TGTGCCAGCAGCACCGGGACTAGCGCGCCCTCCTACAATGAGCAGTTCTTC
CDR3aa: CASSTGTSAPSYNEQFF

j_gene: TRBJ2-7
v_gene: TRBV24-1
abundance: .
d_gene: TRBD1
CDR3nt: TGTGCCACCAGTGATCCACGGACAGGGGAGGGCGAGCAGTACTTC
CDR3aa: CATSDPRTGEGEQYF

j_gene: TRBJ1-6
v_gene: TRBV27
abundance: .
d_gene: .
CDR3nt: TGTGCCAGCAGTTTAAACAGAAATTCACCCCTCCACTTT
CDR3aa: CASSLNRNSPLHF

j_gene: TRBJ2-5
v_gene: TRBV9
abundance: .
d_gene: TRBD1
CDR3nt: TGTGCCAGCAGCCCGAACCGGGACAGGGGACAAGAGACCCAGTACTTC
CDR3aa: CASSPNRDRGQETQYF

j_gene: TRBJ1-5
v_gene: TRBV19
abundance: .
d_gene: .
CDR3nt: TGTGCCAGTAGTATGGGAGGGGGTCAGCCCCAGCATTTT
CDR3aa: CASSMGGGQPQHF

j_gene: TRBJ2-3
v_gene: TRBV2
abundance: .
d_gene: .
CDR3nt: TGTGCCAGCAGCCCCCAGACTAGCACAGATACGCAGTATTTT
CDR3aa: CASSPQTSTDTQYF

j_gene: TRBJ1-5
v_gene: TRBV28
abundance: .
d_gene: TRBD1
CDR3nt: TGTGCCAGCAGTATGATTCAAAGTCCAGGGGGCGATCAGCCCCAGCATTTT
CDR3aa: CASSMIQSPGGDQPQHF

j_gene: TRBJ2-3
v_gene: TRBV28
abundance: .
d_gene: TRBD2
CDR3nt: TGTGCCAGCAAAGGCGGGAGAGTCGGGGCATTGCCTAGCACAGATACGCAGTATTTT
CDR3aa: CASKGGRVGALPSTDTQYF

j_gene: TRBJ2-1
v_gene: TRBV11-3
abundance: .
d_gene: TRBD2
CDR3nt: TGTGCCAGCAGCTTAGACGGACTAGCGGGTTACAATGAGCAGTTCTTC
CDR3aa: CASSLDGLAGYNEQFF

j_gene: TRBJ1-2
v_gene: TRBV23-1
abundance: once
d_gene: TRBD1
CDR3nt: TGCGCCAGCAGTCAAAGGGGGCGCTATGGCTACACCTTC
CDR3aa: CASSQRGRYGYTF

j_gene: TRBJ2-2
v_gene: TRBV15
abundance: .
d_gene: .
CDR3nt: TGTGCCACCAGCAGAGATCCCTTGAACACCGGGGAGCTGTTTTTT
CDR3aa: CATSRDPLNTGELFF

j_gene: TRBJ1-1
v_gene: TRBV28
abundance: .
d_gene: .
CDR3nt: TGTGCCAGCAGTCCGGTTAGGAGGAACACTGAAGCTTTCTTT
CDR3aa: CASSPVRRNTEAFF

j_gene: TRBJ2-2
v_gene: TRBV7-3
abundance: .
d_gene: TRBD2
CDR3nt: TGTGCCAGCAGCCCGTTAGGCGGGAGTGCGAACACCGGGGAGCTGTTTTTT
CDR3aa: CASSPLGGSANTGELFF